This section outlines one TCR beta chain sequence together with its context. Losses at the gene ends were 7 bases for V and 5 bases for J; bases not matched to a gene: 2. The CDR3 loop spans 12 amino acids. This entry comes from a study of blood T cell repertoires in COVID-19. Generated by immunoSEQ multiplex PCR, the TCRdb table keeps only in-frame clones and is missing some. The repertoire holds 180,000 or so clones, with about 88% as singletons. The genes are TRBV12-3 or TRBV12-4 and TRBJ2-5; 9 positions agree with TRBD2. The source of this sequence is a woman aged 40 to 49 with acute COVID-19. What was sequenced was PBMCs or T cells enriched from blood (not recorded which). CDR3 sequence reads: CASTGLAETQYF. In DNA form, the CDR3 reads TGTGCCAGCACTGGACTAGCGGAGACCCAGTACTTC.